The sequence of this TCR beta chain was determined in a study of shared T cell receptors in the human thymus. A remark on this clone: The sample carries other DNA sequences with the same CDR3.

Trimming cost V 5 bases and J 7 bases; bases outside gene matches: 12. The CDR3 consists of 15 residues. Per germline, CDR1 SEHNR and CDR2 FQNEAQ (reference sequence). Repertoires were generated with immunoSEQ multiplex PCR, while TCRdb's copy carries only in-frame clones and drops some. This sample carries 600,000 to 900,000 clones, approximately 85% of them seen once, and the ten largest clones take around 0.0094%. These data also formed part of another study, on human thymus T cells. From that paper: Donors consisted of healthy Finnish infants (having corrective surgery for congenital heart defects). Thymic resections from corrective heart surgery supplied the tissue. Within thymic and blood repertoires, V and J gene usage appeared to be biased. Highly overlapping thymic repertoires in unrelated individuals were reported by related research.

The V gene is TRBV7-9, the J gene TRBJ1-2, with TRBD1 matching over 8 bases. The receptor was derived from a girl less than two years old with a congenital heart defect. The material sequenced was thymocytes. CDR3: CASSLVQGAPGGYTF. The CDR3 DNA is TGTGCCAGCAGCCTAGTCCAGGGGGCGCCCGGTGGCTACACCTTC.